Listed below are T cell receptor beta chains from one sample, sequenced in a study of T cells in Graves' hyperthyroidism and ophthalmopathy. TCRdb fed the multiplex PCR reads into MiXCR, producing one record per CDR3 protein. The sample lists roughly 740,000 distinct CDR3 sequences, 16% occurring once. Sample: blood. Source of these receptors: a man aged 18 to 29 with Graves' hyperthyroidism. Each CDR3 is given with its conserved first and last residue. D genes are given only for firm matches. A clone size is listed for some rows: how often the clone was seen (once, few, many), or a class if it is expanded.

D | size | J | V | CDR3 | DNA
. | many | TRBJ2-2 | TRBV7-9 | CASSLGRDTGELFF | TGTGCCAGCAGCTTAGGCAGAGACACCGGGGAGCTGTTTTTT
. | . | TRBJ1-4 | TRBV28 | CASSSDFPNEKLFF | TGTGCCAGCAGTTCGGACTTCCCGAATGAAAAACTGTTTTTT
TRBD1 | many | TRBJ1-1 | TRBV19 | CASSMAGTGRYWTEAFF | TGTGCCAGTAGTATGGCCGGGACAGGGCGGTATTGGACTGAAGCTTTCTTT
. | many | TRBJ2-1 | TRBV6-2/TRBV6-3 | CASSYGHPLSYNEQFF | TGTGCCAGCAGTTACGGACACCCACTTTCCTACAATGAGCAGTTCTTC
. | many | TRBJ1-1 | TRBV11-3 | CASRGGTWNTEAFF | TGTGCCAGCAGAGGGGGAACCTGGAACACTGAAGCTTTCTTT
. | . | TRBJ1-5 | TRBV4-1 | CASSQDRGVQPQHF | TGCGCCAGCAGCCAAGATCGGGGCGTTCAGCCCCAGCATTTT
. | many | TRBJ2-4 | TRBV20-1 | CSASSGAKNIQYF | TGCAGTGCTAGTTCAGGGGCCAAAAACATTCAGTACTTC
. | many | TRBJ1-1 | TRBV2 | CASTNRRAGNTEAFF | TGTGCCAGCACCAACCGGCGGGCTGGGAACACTGAAGCTTTCTTT
. | . | TRBJ2-5 | TRBV27 | CAGSLWASKQETQYF | TGTGCCGGCAGTTTATGGGCTAGTAAGCAAGAGACCCAGTACTTC
. | few | TRBJ1-2 | TRBV2 | CASSAKNYGYTF | TGTGCCAGCAGTGCAAAGAACTATGGCTACACCTTC
. | . | TRBJ1-2 | TRBV7-9 | CASSVHRDKGYTF | TGTGCCAGCAGCGTTCACCGGGACAAGGGCTACACCTTC
TRBD1 | few | TRBJ2-6 | TRBV7-8 | CASSAGGAGANVLTF | TGTGCCAGCAGCGCAGGGGGCGCTGGGGCCAACGTCCTGACTTTC
. | many | TRBJ2-1 | TRBV25-1 | CASSSTAEYNEQFF | TGTGCCAGCAGCAGTACGGCGGAATACAATGAGCAGTTCTTC
. | . | TRBJ2-3 | TRBV6-1 | CASGGTLRDTQYF | TGTGCCAGCGGGGGGACTCTCCGTGATACGCAGTATTTT
TRBD2 | many | TRBJ2-3 | TRBV20-1 | CSASGSGKITDTQYF | TGCAGTGCCAGTGGGAGCGGGAAGATCACAGATACGCAGTATTTT
. | many | TRBJ2-7 | TRBV3-1 | CASSQSGDLHEQYF | TGTGCCAGCAGCCAATCGGGGGACCTCCACGAGCAGTACTTC
TRBD2 | few | TRBJ2-7 | TRBV2 | CASTIPLGTRREQYF | TGTGCCAGCACAATACCCCTCGGGACTAGACGCGAGCAGTACTTC
TRBD2 | . | TRBJ2-7 | TRBV5-1 | CASSRGLAGTLGEQYF | TGCGCCAGCAGCCGGGGACTAGCGGGAACCCTAGGGGAGCAGTACTTC
. | many | TRBJ2-1 | TRBV28 | CASGSNEQFF | TGTGCCAGCGGGAGCAATGAGCAGTTCTTC
. | few | TRBJ1-5 | TRBV28 | CASSFSAGSFQPQHF | TGTGCCAGCAGTTTTAGCGCAGGGTCCTTTCAGCCCCAGCATTTT
. | few | TRBJ2-1 | TRBV19 | CASSMDASMARYNEQFF | TGTGCCAGTAGCATGGACGCCAGTATGGCTAGGTACAATGAGCAGTTCTTC
TRBD1 | many | TRBJ2-3 | TRBV12-5 | CASGPGQPFSSITDTQYF | TGTGCTAGTGGTCCGGGACAGCCCTTTTCTTCCATCACAGATACGCAGTATTTT
. | . | TRBJ2-1 | TRBV2 | CASRAYRDYNEQFF | TGTGCCAGCAGGGCCTACAGGGACTACAATGAGCAGTTCTTC
. | many | TRBJ2-7 | TRBV28 | CASSFPLSGPVSYEQYF | TGTGCCAGCAGTTTCCCCCTGAGCGGGCCCGTCTCCTACGAGCAGTACTTC
. | many | TRBJ2-7 | TRBV13 | CASSSRWSGQHEQYF | TGTGCCAGCAGCTCCCGATGGAGTGGACAGCACGAGCAGTACTTC
. | many | TRBJ1-1 | TRBV13 | CASSLGVGATPNTEAFF | TGTGCCAGCAGCTTAGGGGTTGGGGCGACCCCGAACACTGAAGCTTTCTTT
TRBD2 | . | TRBJ2-7 | TRBV19 | CASSPSSGRRSSYEQYF | TGTGCCAGTAGCCCTTCTAGCGGGAGAAGGAGCTCCTACGAGCAGTACTTC
TRBD2 | . | TRBJ2-1 | TRBV29-1 | CSAAGTSGRNNNEQFF | TGCAGCGCCGCCGGGACTAGCGGGAGGAACAACAATGAGCAGTTCTTC
TRBD1 | . | TRBJ2-1 | TRBV4-1 | CASSRQVLRDRNNEQFF | TGCGCCAGCAGCCGACAAGTACTCCGGGACAGGAACAATGAGCAGTTCTTC
. | . | TRBJ1-1 | TRBV29-1 | CSVGPGAAEAFF | TGCAGCGTTGGGCCCGGGGCTGCTGAAGCTTTCTTT
TRBD2 | many | TRBJ2-3 | TRBV28 | CATMGLAGNWRDSDTQYF | TGTGCCACCATGGGACTAGCGGGAAATTGGAGGGATTCAGATACGCAGTATTTT
. | . | TRBJ1-1 | TRBV20-1 | CSARERAEDTEAFF | TGCAGTGCTAGAGAAAGGGCGGAGGACACTGAAGCTTTCTTT
. | many | TRBJ2-7 | TRBV20-1 | CSAPGLPGSYEQYF | TGCAGTGCTCCGGGACTCCCGGGCTCCTACGAGCAGTACTTC
. | many | TRBJ1-4 | TRBV18 | CASSPPSRPNEKLFF | TGTGCCAGCTCACCACCTTCACGGCCGAATGAAAAACTGTTTTTT
. | many | TRBJ2-7 | TRBV20-1 | CSALYRETTYEQYF | TGCAGTGCTCTATACCGGGAGACCACCTACGAGCAGTACTTC
TRBD2 | . | TRBJ2-5 | TRBV27 | CASSGPPSGIGTQYF | TGTGCCAGCAGTGGGCCCCCTAGCGGGATCGGGACCCAGTACTTC
TRBD2 | many | TRBJ2-1 | TRBV20-1 | CSARLAGGPRNEQFF | TGCAGTGCTAGACTAGCGGGAGGGCCTCGCAATGAGCAGTTCTTC
TRBD2 | many | TRBJ2-1 | TRBV7-9 | CASTESGRLYNEQFF | TGTGCCAGCACCGAGAGCGGGAGGCTTTACAATGAGCAGTTCTTC
TRBD1 | . | TRBJ2-7 | TRBV2 | CASRRTGNSVEQYF | TGTGCCAGCCGAAGGACAGGGAATTCAGTCGAGCAGTACTTC
. | . | TRBJ1-2 | TRBV10-3 | CAIYGPNYGYTF | TGTGCCATATACGGACCTAACTATGGCTACACCTTC
. | many | TRBJ2-5 | TRBV19 | CASSTSGTNVAQYF | TGTGCCAGTAGTACGTCCGGGACCAACGTGGCCCAGTACTTC
TRBD1 | many | TRBJ1-2 | TRBV10-3 | CAISEVPGQGINYGYTF | TGTGCCATCAGTGAGGTGCCCGGACAGGGGATCAACTATGGCTACACCTTC